This TCR beta chain was obtained from a study of control samples from healthy donors and cancer patients. TCRdb's copy holds only in-frame clones and misses some; the assay was immunoSEQ multiplex PCR. The table lists roughly 170,000 clones, about 93% of them singletons. The CDR3 totals 16 residues. V was pared by 6 bases and J by 5 bases, with 19 bases between. Per the germline V gene, CDR1 is MGHDK and CDR2 is SYGVNS. The sample taken for sequencing was blood. The V call is TRBV25-1, the J call TRBJ2-2; perhaps TRBD1 as D (7 bases). The receptor comes from a man aged 18 to 29 in good health. The CDR3 DNA is TGTGCCAGCAGCTCCCAGGGGGGAATGAGGACCGGGGAGCTGTTTTTT. Translation: CASSSQGGMRTGELFF.